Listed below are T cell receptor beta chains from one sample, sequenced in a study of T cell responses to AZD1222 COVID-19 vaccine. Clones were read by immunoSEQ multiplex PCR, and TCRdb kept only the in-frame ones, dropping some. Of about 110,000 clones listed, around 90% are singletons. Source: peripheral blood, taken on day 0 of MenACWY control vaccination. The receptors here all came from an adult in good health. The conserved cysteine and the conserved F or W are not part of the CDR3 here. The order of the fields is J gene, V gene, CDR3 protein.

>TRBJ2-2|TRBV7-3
ASSLLATGELF
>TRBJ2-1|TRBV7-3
ASSLTAPGALGNEQF
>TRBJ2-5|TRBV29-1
SVALGTGQETQY
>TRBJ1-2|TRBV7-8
ASSLRQGPSYGYT
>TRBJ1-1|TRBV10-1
ASSEYGQGAEAF
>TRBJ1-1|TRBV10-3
AISENPGITEAF
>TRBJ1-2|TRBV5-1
ASSLEWGGYGYT
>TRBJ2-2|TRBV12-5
ASGLVLDGQTNTGELF
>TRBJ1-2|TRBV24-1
ATSADRAYGYT
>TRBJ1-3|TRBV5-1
ASSPAAAIGNTIY
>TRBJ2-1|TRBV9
ASSVGAGTGWGNEQF
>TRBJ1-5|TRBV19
ASDWGANQPQH
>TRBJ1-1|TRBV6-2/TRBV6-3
ASSLTQDRGDMNTEAF
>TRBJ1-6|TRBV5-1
ASSLADRQSNSPLH
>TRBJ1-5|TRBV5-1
ASSPGPGGNQPQH
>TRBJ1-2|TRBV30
AWSQQGYYGYT
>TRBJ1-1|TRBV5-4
ASSAGQGTREAF
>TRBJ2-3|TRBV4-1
ASSQGSAGGGADTQY
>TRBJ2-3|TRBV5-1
ASSLAGGTDTQY
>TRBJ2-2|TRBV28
ASSHRDRVSGELF
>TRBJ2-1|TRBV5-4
ASSSGTTYNEQF
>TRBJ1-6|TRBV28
ASESLQGSPLH